The T cell receptor beta chain under discussion was sequenced for a study of blood T cell repertoires in COVID-19. From germline, CDR1 is LGHDT and CDR2 YNNKEL (reference sequence). V was shortened by 8 bases and J by 9 bases, with 11 bases between the two germline ends. The CDR3 is 12 residues long. The table came from immunoSEQ multiplex PCR; TCRdb's copy has only in-frame clones and leaves some out. There are under 300,000 clones in the sample; 86% occur only once, and around 2.2% lies in the top ten. The V call is TRBV3-1 (or the pseudogene TRBV3-2), the J call TRBJ1-6; D perhaps matches TRBD1 (6 bases). The sequenced sample was peripheral blood. This clonotype originated in a man aged 30 to 39 who had recovered from COVID-19. The CDR3 sequence is CASDRRGSPLHF. For the CDR3, the DNA is TGTGCCAGCGACCGCAGGGGTTCACCCCTCCACTTT.